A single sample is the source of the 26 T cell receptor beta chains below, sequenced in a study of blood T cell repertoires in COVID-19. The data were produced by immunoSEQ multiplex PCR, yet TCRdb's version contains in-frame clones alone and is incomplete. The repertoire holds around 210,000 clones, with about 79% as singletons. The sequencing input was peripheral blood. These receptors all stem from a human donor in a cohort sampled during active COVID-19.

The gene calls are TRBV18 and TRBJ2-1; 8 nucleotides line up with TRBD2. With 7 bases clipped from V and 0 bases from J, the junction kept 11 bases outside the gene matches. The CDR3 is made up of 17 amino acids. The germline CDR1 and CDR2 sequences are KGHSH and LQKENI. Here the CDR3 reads CASYPGGGGLSYNEQFF. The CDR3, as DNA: TGTGCCAGCTATCCGGGAGGGGGAGGGCTCTCCTACAATGAGCAGTTCTTC.

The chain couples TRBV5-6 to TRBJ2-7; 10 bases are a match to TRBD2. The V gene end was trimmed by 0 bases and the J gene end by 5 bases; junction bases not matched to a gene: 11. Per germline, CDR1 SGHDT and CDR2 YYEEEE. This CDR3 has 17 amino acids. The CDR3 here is CASSLAGRNGLADEQYF. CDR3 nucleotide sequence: TGTGCCAGCAGCTTGGCAGGACGTAACGGACTAGCGGACGAGCAGTACTTC.

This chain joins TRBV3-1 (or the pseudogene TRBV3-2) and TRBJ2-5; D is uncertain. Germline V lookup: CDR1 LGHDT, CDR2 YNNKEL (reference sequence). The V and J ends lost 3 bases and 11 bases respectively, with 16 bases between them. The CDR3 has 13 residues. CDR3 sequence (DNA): TGTGCCAGCAGCCACGATGAGGCACGAGCTCAGTACTTC. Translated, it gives CASSHDEARAQYF.

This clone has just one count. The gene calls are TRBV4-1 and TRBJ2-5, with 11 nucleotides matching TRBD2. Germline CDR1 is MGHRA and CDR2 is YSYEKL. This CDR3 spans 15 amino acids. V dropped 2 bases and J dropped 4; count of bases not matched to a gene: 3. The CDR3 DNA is TGCGCCAGCAGCCAATTTCTAGCGGGAGGAGAGACCCAGTACTTC. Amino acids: CASSQFLAGGETQYF.

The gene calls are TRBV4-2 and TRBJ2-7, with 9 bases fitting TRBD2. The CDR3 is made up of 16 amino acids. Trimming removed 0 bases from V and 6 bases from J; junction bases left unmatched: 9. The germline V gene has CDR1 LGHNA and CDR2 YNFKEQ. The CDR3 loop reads CASSQELSLAGSEQYF. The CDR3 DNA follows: TGTGCCAGCAGCCAAGAGCTCAGTCTAGCGGGAAGCGAGCAGTACTTC.

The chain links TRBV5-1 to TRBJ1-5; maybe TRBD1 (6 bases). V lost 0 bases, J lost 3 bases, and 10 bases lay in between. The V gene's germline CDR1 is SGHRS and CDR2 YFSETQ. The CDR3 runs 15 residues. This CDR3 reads CASSLGTVVNQPQHF. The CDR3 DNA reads TGCGCCAGCAGCTTGGGGACAGTCGTCAATCAGCCCCAGCATTTT.

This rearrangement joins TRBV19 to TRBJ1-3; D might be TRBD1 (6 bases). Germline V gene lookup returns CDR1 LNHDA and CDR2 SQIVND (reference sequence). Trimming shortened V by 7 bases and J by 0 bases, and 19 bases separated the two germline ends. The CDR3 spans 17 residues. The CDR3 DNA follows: TGTGCCAGTACCACGATCGGGACATTCCCCTCTGGAAACACCATATATTTT. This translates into CASTTIGTFPSGNTIYF.

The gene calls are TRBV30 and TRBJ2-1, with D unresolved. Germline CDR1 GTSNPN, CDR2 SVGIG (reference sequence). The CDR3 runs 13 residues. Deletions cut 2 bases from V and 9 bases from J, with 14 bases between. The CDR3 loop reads CAWSFSTPGEQFF. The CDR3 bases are TGTGCCTGGAGTTTTTCCACTCCCGGTGAGCAGTTCTTC.

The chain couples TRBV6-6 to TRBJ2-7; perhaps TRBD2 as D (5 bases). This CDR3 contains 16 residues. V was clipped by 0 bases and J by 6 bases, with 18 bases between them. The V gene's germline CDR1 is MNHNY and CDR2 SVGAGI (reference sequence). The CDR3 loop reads CASSYSGNGRAREQYF. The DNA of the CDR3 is TGTGCCAGCAGTTACTCTGGTAATGGGAGAGCTCGCGAGCAGTACTTC.

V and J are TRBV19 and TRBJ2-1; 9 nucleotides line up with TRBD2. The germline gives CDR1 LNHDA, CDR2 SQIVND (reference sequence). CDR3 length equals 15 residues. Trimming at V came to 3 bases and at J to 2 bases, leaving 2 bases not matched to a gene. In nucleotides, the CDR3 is TGTGCCAGTAGTATCTCTAGCGGGACCTACAATGAGCAGTTCTTC. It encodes CASSISSGTYNEQFF.

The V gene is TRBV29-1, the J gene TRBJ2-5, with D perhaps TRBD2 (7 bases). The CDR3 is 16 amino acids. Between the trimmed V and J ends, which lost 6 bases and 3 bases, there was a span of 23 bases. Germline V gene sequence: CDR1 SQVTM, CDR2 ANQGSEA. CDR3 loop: CSVSGRAIRGKETQYF. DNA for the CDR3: TGCAGCGTCAGTGGGAGGGCCATAAGGGGGAAAGAGACCCAGTACTTC.

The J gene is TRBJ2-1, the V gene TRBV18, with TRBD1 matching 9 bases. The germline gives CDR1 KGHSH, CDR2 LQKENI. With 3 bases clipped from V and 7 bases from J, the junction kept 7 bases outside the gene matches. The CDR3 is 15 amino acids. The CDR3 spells CASSPTGGRINEQFF. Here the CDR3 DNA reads TGTGCCAGCTCACCCACAGGGGGCCGCATAAATGAGCAGTTCTTC.

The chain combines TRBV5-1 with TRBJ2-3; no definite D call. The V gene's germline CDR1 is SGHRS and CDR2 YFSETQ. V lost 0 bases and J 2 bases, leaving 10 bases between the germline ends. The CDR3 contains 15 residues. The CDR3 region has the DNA TGCGCCAGCAGCTTGGGACACCCTAACACAGATACGCAGTATTTT. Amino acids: CASSLGHPNTDTQYF.

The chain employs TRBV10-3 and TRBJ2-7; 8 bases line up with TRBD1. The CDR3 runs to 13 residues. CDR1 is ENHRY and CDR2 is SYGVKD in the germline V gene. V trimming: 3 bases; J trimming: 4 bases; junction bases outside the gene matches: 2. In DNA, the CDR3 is TGTGCCATCAGTGAACAGGGGGTATACGAGCAGTACTTC. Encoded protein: CAISEQGVYEQYF.

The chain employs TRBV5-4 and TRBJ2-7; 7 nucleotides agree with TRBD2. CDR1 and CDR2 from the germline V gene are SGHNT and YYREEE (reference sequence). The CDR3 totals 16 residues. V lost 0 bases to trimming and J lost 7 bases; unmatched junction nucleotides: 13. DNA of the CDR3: TGTGCCAGCAGCTTGGCCGGGACTACACGTCTCCGGGAGCAGTACTTC. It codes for CASSLAGTTRLREQYF. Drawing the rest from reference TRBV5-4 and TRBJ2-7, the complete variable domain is ETGVTQSPTHLIKTRGQQVTLRCSSQSGHNTVSWYQQALGQGPQFIFQYYREEENGRGNFPPRFSGLQFPNYSSELNVNALELDDSALYLCASSLAGTTRLREQYFGPGTRLTVT.

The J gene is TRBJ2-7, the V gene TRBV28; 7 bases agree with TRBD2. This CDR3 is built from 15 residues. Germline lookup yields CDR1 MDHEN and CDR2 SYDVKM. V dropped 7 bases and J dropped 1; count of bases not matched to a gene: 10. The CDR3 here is CASTTPRERSYEQYF. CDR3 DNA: TGTGCCAGCACCACCCCGCGGGAGAGGTCCTACGAGCAGTACTTC.

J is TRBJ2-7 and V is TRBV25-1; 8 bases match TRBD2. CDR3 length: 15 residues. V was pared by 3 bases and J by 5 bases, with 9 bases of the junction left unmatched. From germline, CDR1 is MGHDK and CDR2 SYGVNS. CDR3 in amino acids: CASSDPSGRVNEQYF. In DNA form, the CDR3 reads TGTGCCAGCAGTGACCCCAGCGGGAGAGTCAACGAGCAGTACTTC.

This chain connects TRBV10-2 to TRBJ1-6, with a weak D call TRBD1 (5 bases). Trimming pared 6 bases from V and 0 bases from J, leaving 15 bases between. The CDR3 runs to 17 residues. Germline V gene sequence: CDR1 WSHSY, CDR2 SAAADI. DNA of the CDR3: TGCGCCAGCAGGGGGAGGGACTCGAGCTCCTATAATTCACCCCTCCACTTT. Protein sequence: CASRGRDSSSYNSPLHF.

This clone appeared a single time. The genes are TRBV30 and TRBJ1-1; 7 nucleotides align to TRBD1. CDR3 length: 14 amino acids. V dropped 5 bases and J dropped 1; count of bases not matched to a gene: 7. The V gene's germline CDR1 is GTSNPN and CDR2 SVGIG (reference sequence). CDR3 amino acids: CAWRPRTGNTEAFF. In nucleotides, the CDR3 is TGTGCCTGGCGACCGAGGACAGGGAACACTGAAGCTTTCTTT.

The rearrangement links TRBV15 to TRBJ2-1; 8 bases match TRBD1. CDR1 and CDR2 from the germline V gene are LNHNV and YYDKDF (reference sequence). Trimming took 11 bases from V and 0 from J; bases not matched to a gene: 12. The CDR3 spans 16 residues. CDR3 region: CASRDRSSSSYNEQFF. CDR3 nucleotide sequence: TGTGCCTCCCGGGACAGGTCCTCTAGCTCCTACAATGAGCAGTTCTTC.

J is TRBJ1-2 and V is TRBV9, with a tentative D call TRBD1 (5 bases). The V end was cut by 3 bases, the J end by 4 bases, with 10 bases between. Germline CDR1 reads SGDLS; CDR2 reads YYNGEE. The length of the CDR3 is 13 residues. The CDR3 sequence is CASSARQFYGYTF. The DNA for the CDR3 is TGTGCCAGCAGCGCCCGACAGTTCTATGGCTACACCTTC.

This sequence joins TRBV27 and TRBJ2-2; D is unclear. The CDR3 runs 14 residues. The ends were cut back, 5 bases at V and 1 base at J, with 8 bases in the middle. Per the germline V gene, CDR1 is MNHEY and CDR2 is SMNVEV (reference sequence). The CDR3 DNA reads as TGTGCCAGCAGTCTTAGAAAGAACACCGGGGAGCTGTTTTTT. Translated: CASSLRKNTGELFF.

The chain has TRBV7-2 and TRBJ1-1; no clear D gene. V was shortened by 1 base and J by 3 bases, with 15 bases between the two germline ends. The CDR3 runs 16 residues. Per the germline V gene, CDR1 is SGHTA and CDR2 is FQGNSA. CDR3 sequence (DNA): TGTGCCAGCAGCTTAGTAAGCGGGTCGTCCCACACTGAAGCTTTCTTT. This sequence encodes CASSLVSGSSHTEAFF.

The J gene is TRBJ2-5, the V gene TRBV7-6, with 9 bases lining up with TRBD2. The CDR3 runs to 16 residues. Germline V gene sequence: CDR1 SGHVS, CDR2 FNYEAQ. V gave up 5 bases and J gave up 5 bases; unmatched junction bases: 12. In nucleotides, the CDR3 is TGTGCCAGCAGCCGTTACGCGGGAGGGACTATGGAGACCCAGTACTTC. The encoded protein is CASSRYAGGTMETQYF. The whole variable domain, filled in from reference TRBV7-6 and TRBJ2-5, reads GAGVSQSPRYKVTKRGQDVALRCDPISGHVSLYWYRQALGQGPEFLTYFNYEAQQDKSGLPNDRFSAERPEGSISTLTIQRTEQRDSAMYRCASSRYAGGTMETQYFGPGTRLLVL.

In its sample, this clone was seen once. CDR3 coding DNA: TGTGCCAGCAGCTTAGGCAGGGCTACCTCACCCCTCCACTTT. This sequence encodes CASSLGRATSPLHF. This sequence joins TRBV13 and TRBJ1-6; TRBD1 is a possible D gene (5 bases). This CDR3 is built from 14 residues. The germline V and J ends were trimmed by 0 bases and 10 bases, with 10 bases remaining between them. Germline CDR1 PRHDT, CDR2 FYEKMQ (reference sequence).

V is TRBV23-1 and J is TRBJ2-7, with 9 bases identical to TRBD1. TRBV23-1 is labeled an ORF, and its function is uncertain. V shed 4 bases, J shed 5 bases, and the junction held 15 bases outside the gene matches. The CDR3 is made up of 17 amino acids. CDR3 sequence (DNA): TGCGCCAGCAGTCCTGTAGGGGAGGACAGGGGAGTCCACGAGCAGTACTTC. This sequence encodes CASSPVGEDRGVHEQYF.